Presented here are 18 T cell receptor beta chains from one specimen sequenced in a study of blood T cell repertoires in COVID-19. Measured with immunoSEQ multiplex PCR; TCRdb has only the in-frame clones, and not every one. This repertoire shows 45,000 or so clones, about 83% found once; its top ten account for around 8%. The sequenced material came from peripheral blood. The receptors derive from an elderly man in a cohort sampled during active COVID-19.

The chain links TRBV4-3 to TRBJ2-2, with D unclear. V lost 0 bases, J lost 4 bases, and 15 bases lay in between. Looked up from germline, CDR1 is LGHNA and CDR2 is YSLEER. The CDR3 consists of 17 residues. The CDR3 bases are TGCGCCAGCAGCCAAGATGTGGCAGTAGGCGGCACCGGGGAGCTGTTTTTT. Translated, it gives CASSQDVAVGGTGELFF.

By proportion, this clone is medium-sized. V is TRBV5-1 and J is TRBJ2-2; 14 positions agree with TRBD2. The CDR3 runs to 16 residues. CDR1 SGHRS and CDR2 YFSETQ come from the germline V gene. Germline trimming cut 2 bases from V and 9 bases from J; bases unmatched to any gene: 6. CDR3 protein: CASSLGLAGGHRELFF. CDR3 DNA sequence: TGCGCCAGCAGCTTAGGACTAGCGGGGGGCCACCGGGAGCTGTTTTTT.

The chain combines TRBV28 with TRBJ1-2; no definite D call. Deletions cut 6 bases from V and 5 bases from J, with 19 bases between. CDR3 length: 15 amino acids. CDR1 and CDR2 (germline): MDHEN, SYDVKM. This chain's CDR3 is CASSLDFLTPYGYTF. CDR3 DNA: TGTGCCAGCAGCTTAGACTTCCTCACACCTTATGGCTACACCTTC.

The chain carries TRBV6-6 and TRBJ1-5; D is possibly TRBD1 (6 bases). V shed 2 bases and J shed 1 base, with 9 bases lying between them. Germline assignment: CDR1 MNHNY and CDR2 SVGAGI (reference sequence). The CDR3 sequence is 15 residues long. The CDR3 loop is CASSYGGASNQPQHF. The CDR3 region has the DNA TGTGCCAGCAGTTACGGGGGGGCAAGCAATCAGCCCCAGCATTTT.

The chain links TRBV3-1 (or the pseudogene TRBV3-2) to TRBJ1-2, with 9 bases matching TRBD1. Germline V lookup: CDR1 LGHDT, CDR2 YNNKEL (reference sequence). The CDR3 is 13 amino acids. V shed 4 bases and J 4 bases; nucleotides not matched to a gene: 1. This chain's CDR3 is CASSRTGAYGYTF. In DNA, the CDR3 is TGTGCCAGCAGCCGGACAGGGGCCTATGGCTACACCTTC.

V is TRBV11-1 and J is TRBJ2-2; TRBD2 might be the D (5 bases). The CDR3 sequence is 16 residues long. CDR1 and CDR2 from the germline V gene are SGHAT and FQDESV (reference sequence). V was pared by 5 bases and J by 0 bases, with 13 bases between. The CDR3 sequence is CASSPIRDPNTGELFF. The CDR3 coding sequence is TGTGCCAGCAGCCCCATCCGGGATCCGAACACCGGGGAGCTGTTTTTT. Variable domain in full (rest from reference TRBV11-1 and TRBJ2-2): EAEVAQSPRYKITEKSQAVAFWCDPISGHATLYWYRQILGQGPELLVQFQDESVVDDSQLPKDRFSAERLKGVDSTLKIQPAELGDSAMYLCASSPIRDPNTGELFFGEGSRLTVL.

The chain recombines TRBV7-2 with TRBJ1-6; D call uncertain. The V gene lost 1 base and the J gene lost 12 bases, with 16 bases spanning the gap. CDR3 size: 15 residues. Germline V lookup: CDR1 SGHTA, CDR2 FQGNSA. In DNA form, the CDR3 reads TGTGCCAGCAGCTTAGTTGGTAGCCTCACCCAACCCCTCCACTTT. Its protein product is CASSLVGSLTQPLHF.

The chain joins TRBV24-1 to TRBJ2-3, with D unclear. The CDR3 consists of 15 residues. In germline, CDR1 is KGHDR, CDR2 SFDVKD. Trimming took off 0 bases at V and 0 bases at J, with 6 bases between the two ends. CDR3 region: CATSDLASSTDTQYF. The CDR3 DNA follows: TGTGCCACCAGTGATTTGGCCAGTAGCACAGATACGCAGTATTTT.

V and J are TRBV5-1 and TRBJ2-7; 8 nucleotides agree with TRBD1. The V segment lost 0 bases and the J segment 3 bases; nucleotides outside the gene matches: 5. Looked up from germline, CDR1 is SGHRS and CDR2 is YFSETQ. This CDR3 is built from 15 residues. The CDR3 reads CASSLDSGGIYEQYF. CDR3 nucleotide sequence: TGCGCCAGCAGCTTGGATTCAGGGGGCATCTACGAGCAGTACTTC.

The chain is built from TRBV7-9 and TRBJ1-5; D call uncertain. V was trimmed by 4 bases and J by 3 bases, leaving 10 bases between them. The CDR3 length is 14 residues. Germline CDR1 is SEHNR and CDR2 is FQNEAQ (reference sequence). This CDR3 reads CASSSYASNQPQHF. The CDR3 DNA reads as TGTGCCAGCAGCTCCTACGCTTCCAATCAGCCCCAGCATTTT.

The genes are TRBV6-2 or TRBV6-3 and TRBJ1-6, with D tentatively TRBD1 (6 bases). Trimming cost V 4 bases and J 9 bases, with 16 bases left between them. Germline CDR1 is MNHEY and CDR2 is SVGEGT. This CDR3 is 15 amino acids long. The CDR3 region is CASSSVGGAGSPLHF. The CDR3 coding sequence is TGTGCCAGCAGTTCCGTCGGGGGGGCAGGTTCACCCCTCCACTTT.

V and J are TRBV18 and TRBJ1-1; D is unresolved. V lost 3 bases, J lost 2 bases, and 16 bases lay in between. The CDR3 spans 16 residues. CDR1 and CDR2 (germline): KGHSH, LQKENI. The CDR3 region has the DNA TGTGCCAGCTCACCTCCGTCTGCGGGATCCAACACTGAAGCTTTCTTT. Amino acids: CASSPPSAGSNTEAFF.

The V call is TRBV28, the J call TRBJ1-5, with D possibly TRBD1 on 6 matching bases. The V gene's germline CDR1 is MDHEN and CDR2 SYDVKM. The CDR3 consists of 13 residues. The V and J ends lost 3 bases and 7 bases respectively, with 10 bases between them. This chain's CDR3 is CASSFTGGQPQHF. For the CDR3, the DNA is TGTGCCAGCAGTTTTACGGGGGGCCAGCCCCAGCATTTT.

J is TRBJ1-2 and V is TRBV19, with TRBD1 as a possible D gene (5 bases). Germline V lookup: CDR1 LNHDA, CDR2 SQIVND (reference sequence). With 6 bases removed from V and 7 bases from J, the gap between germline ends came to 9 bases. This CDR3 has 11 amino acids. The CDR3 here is CASRGGFGYTF. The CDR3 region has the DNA TGTGCCAGTAGGGGGGGGTTTGGCTACACCTTC.

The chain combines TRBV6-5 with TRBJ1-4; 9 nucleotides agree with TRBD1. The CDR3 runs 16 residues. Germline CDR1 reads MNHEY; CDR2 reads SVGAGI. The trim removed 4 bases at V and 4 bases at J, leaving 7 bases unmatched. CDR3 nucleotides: TGTGCCAGCAGTTCGTCTACAGGGGGCAATAATGAAAAACTGTTTTTT. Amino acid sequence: CASSSSTGGNNEKLFF.

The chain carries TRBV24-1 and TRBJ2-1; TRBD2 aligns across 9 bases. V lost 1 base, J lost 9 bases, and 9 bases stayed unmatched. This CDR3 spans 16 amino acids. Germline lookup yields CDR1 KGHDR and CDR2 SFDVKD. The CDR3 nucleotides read TGTGCCACCAGTGATTTAAGAGCGGGGGGTCGTGGTGAGCAGTTCTTC. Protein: CATSDLRAGGRGEQFF.

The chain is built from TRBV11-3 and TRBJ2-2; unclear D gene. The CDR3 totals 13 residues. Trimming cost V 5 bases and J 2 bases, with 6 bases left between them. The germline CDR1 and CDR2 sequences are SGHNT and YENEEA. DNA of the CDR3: TGTGCCAGCAGCAAGAGCAACACCGGGGAGCTGTTTTTT. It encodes CASSKSNTGELFF.

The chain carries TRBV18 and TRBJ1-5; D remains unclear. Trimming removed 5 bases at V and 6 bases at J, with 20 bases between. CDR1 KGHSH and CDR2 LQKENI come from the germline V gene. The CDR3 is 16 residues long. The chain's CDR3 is CASSDSGPARGQPQHF. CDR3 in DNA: TGTGCCAGCTCAGACTCCGGCCCGGCACGGGGTCAGCCCCAGCATTTT.